A selection of T cell receptor beta chains follows, all from one sample in a study of shared clonotypes between healthy human individuals. Profiling relied on immunoSEQ multiplex PCR, and the TCRdb table lists in-frame clones only, not all of them. The profile shows 800,000 to 1,200,000 clones, 78% of them singletons. Material: memory CD4+ T cells from PBMCs. The receptors here all came from a man between 18 and 35 years old in good health. Some clones in this sample may be carry-over from other donors' samples. Each CDR3 is given with its conserved first and last residue. D genes are given only for firm matches. A row's size may be missing; if present it is once, few, many or a size class.

size	D	J	V	DNA	CDR3
-	TRBD1	TRBJ1-1	TRBV7-2	TGTGCCAGCAGCTTTACAGGGGGGCTATTCGAAGCTTTCTTT	CASSFTGGLFEAFF
-	-	TRBJ2-5	TRBV4-1	TGCGCCAGCAGCCAAGGGGGGGGCAGGACTCAAGAGACCCAGTACTTC	CASSQGGGRTQETQYF
-	-	TRBJ2-7	TRBV6-5	TGTGCCAGCAGGCTAGGACCCGCCCGCGAGCAGTACTTC	CASRLGPAREQYF
-	TRBD1	TRBJ2-7	TRBV11-2	TGTGCCAGCAGCTTATGGTTAGCCCAGGGGGCGGACGAGCAGTACTTC	CASSLWLAQGADEQYF
-	-	TRBJ1-4	TRBV19	TGTGCCAGTAGCCAGGACGTCGGAACTAATGAAAAACTGTTTTTT	CASSQDVGTNEKLFF
-	TRBD1	TRBJ2-2	TRBV29-1	TGCAGCGTGTCGACAGGGGGTCGAACCGGGGAGCTGTTTTTT	CSVSTGGRTGELFF
-	-	TRBJ1-1	TRBV30	TGTGCCTGGAGTGCAAATACCAACACTGAAGCTTTCTTT	CAWSANTNTEAFF
-	-	TRBJ2-3	TRBV6-5	TGTGCCAGCAGTTACGCCGGTGCTCCTCTCGCAGATACGCAGTATTTT	CASSYAGAPLADTQYF
-	-	TRBJ1-1	TRBV10-3	TGTGCCATCAGTGAGAAGGGGATGAACACTGAAGCTTTCTTT	CAISEKGMNTEAFF
-	-	TRBJ1-1	TRBV5-1	TGCGCCAGCAGCTTCGCCTACAGGGAAGGGACTGAAGCTTTCTTT	CASSFAYREGTEAFF
-	-	TRBJ2-1	TRBV9	TGTGCCAGCAGCGTAGAACAGGGGGGGTATGAGCAGTTCTTC	CASSVEQGGYEQFF
-	-	TRBJ2-1	TRBV6-5	TGTGCCAGCAGTTCGTCAATTTTAGTGGATGAGCAGTTCTTC	CASSSSILVDEQFF
once	-	TRBJ2-3	TRBV5-1	TGCGCCAGCAGATACCAAGCGGATAGCACAGATACGCAGTATTTT	CASRYQADSTDTQYF